What follows is one T cell receptor (beta chain) and its context. Only a few counts were recorded for this clonotype. The clone's antigen remains unknown. No clone much larger than this one lies a single base away; base qualities are absent. The record originates from a study of T-cell memory formation after mild COVID-19 (dated by TCRdb to the early 2020s). Study-level background: Most TCR sequence clusters were specific to one of the two donors. Two young, previously healthy adult volunteers made up the cohort, one male and one female. In two donors, T-cell clones that expanded and contracted after mild COVID-19 were followed by sequencing TCRalpha and TCRbeta repertoires longitudinally.

For sequencing, an Illumina NovaSeq 6000 was employed. Using 5'RACE with constant-segment primers, TCRalpha and TCRbeta cDNA libraries were constructed, with sample barcodes and unique molecular identifiers added in the process. RNA was extracted from every sample with Trizol reagent. Amplification of the libraries took two PCR steps, and the second step added a second sample barcode plus Illumina TruSeq adapters. Libraries were sequenced on an Illumina NovaSeq with 2 x 150 bp paired-end reads. As for how the authors treated the data: The reads were demultiplexed and collapsed into UMI-guided consensus sequences using migec v1.2.7. With mixcr v2.1.11, UMI consensuses were aligned to TRA and TRB V and J templates and assembled into clonotypes. Expanded or contracted clonotypes were those called significant by both edgeR and NoisET, with noise models trained on biological replicates. edgeR calls used a false discovery rate-adjusted p below 0.01 and a log2 fold-change threshold of 1. As an exploratory analysis of dynamics, max-normalized trajectories of the 1000 most abundant clonotypes were examined with PCA combined with hierarchical clustering. Separately sequenced CD4+ and CD8+ repertoires were used to assign the CD4 or CD8 phenotype of responding clones. TCRdb passed the public sequencing reads through fastp at Q25 and MiXCR, retaining productive beta sequences. Every entry covers one CDR3 protein and lists the most common genes and DNA from its rows. The V and J calls follow TCRdb's processing rather than the paper's. Across this sample there are 250,000 to 350,000 distinct CDR3 sequences, with 13% to 15% seen only once. Roughly a fifth of the sample goes to the ten largest clones.

Ficoll-Paque density gradient centrifugation was the method used to isolate PBMCs. Beyond this particular receptor, the publication reports: SARS-CoV-2 specificity was not confirmed for the second-wave clones peaking on day 37. Contracting CD4+ clones were located mainly in the CM and EM memory subsets, whereas CD8+ clones were found to be enriched in EMRA. From day 15 to 85, contracting clones showed balanced CD4/CD8 phenotypes, whereas a second wave of clones that expanded from day 15 to 37 leaned towards CD4+. Only a couple of mild cases were covered by the study, and larger cohorts that include severe cases with pre-infection samples were considered necessary. The detection of some responding clones in pre-infection memory suggests that pre-existing cross-reactive memory T cells joined the SARS-CoV-2 response.

CDR3 length: 12 amino acids, cysteine to phenylalanine. Only CDR3 DNA remains: 36 bases, in frame from the first base. V is reduced by 2 bases and J by 7 bases, leaving a spacing of 8 bases between them. Sequences LNHNV (CDR1) and YYDKDF (CDR2) are obtained from the germline V gene (reference sequence). The chain links TRBV15 with TRBJ1-1; there is no confident call for the D gene. This clonotype was sampled from a man aged 18 to 30 who had mild COVID-19 (a few samples of this study predate the infection). The sample titles of this study are shuffled in the database, so cell type and time point are left out; the donor was told from shared clones. Input material: PBMCs or a T cell subset sorted from them (not recorded which). The CDR3 in this case is CATSRPGYEAFF. The nucleotides read TGTGCCACCAGCAGACCGGGATATGAAGCTTTCTTT.